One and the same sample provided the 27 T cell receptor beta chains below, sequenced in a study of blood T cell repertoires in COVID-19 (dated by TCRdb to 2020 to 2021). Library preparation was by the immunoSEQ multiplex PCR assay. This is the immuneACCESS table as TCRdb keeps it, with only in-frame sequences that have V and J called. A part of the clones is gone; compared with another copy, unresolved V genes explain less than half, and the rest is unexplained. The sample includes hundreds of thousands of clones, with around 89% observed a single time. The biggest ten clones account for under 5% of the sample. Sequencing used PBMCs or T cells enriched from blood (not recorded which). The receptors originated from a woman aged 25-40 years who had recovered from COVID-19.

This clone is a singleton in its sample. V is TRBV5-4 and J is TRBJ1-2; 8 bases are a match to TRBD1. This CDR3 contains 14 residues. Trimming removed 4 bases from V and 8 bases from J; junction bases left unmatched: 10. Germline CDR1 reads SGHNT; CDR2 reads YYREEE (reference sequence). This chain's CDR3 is CASSQNQGARGYTF. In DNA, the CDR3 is TGTGCCAGCAGCCAAAATCAGGGGGCGAGGGGCTACACCTTC.

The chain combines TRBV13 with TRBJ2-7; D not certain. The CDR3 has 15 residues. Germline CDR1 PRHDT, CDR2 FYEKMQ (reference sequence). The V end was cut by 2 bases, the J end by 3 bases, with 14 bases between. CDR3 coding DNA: TGTGCCAGCAGCTTACGGCGGAGTCCCATCTACGAGCAGTACTTC. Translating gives CASSLRRSPIYEQYF. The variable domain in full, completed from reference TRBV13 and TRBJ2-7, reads AAGVIQSPRHLIKEKRETATLKCYPIPRHDTVYWYQQGPGQDPQFLISFYEKMQSDKGSIPDRFSAQQFSDYHSELNMSSLELGDSALYFCASSLRRSPIYEQYFGPGTRLTVT.

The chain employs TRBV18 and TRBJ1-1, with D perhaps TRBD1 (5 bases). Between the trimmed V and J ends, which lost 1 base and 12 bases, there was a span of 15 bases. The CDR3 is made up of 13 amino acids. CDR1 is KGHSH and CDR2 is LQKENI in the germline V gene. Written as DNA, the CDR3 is TGTGCCAGCTCACCACAGACAGATTGGACGACTTTCTTT. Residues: CASSPQTDWTTFF. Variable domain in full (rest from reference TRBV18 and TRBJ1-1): NAGVMQNPRHLVRRRGQEARLRCSPMKGHSHVYWYRQLPEEGLKFMVYLQKENIIDESGMPKERFSAEFPKEGPSILRIQQVVRGDSAAYFCASSPQTDWTTFFGQGTRLTVV.

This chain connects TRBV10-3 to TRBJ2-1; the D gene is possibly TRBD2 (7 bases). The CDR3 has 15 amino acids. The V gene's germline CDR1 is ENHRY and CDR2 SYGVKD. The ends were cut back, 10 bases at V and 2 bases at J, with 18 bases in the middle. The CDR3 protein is CATQGRAAPYNEQFF. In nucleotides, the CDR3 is TGTGCCACCCAGGGGAGGGCCGCACCCTACAATGAGCAGTTCTTC.

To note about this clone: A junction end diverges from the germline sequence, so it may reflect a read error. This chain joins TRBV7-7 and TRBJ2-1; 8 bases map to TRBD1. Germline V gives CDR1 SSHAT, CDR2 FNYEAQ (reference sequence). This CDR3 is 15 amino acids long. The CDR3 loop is CASSSRTGPLSEQFF. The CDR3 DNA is TGTGCTAGCAGCTCCAGGACAGGGCCCTTAAGTGAGCAGTTCTTC.

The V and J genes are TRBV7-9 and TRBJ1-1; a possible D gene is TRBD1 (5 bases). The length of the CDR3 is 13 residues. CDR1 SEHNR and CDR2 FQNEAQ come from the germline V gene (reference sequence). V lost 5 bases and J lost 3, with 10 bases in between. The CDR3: CASSPGLDTEAFF. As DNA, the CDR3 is TGTGCCAGCAGCCCGGGACTCGACACTGAAGCTTTCTTT.

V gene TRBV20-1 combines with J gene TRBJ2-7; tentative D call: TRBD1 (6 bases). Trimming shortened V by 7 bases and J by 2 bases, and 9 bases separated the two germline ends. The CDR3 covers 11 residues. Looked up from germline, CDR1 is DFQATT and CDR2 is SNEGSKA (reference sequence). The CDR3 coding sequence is TGCAGTGTACAGGGTCCCTACGAGCAGTACTTC. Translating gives CSVQGPYEQYF.

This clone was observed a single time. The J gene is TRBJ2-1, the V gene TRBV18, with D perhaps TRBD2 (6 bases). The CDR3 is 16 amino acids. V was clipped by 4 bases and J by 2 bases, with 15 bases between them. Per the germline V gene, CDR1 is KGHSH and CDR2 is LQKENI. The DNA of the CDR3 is TGTGCCAGCTCACAGTCTACTAGCTATACCTACAATGAGCAGTTCTTC. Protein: CASSQSTSYTYNEQFF. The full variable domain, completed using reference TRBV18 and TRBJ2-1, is NAGVMQNPRHLVRRRGQEARLRCSPMKGHSHVYWYRQLPEEGLKFMVYLQKENIIDESGMPKERFSAEFPKEGPSILRIQQVVRGDSAAYFCASSQSTSYTYNEQFFGPGTRLTVL.

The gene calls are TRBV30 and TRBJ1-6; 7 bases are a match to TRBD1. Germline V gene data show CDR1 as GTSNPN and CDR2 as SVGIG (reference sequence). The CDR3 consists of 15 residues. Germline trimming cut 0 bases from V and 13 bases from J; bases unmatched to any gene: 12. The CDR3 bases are TGTGCCTGGAGTGTAACCCGGGACAGCCGACTCCCCCTCCACTTT. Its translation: CAWSVTRDSRLPLHF.

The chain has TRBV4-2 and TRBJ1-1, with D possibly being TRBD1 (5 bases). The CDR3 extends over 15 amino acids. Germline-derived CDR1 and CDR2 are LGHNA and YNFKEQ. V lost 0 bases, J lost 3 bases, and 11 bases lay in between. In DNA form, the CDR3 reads TGTGCCAGCAGCCAAGATAGGGGAAGGGACACTGAAGCTTTCTTT. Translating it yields CASSQDRGRDTEAFF.

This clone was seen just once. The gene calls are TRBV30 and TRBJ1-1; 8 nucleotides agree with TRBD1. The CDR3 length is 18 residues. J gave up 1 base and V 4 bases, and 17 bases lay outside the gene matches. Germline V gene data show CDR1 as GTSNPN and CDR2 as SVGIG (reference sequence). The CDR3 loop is CAWKGGQVSSQGNTEAFF. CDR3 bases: TGTGCCTGGAAGGGGGGACAGGTCAGTAGCCAGGGGAACACTGAAGCTTTCTTT.

CDR3 DNA sequence: TGTGCCAGCAGCTTCGCGGACTCGGCCCTCAATGAGCAGTTCTTC. It encodes CASSFADSALNEQFF. The genes are TRBV7-3 and TRBJ2-1; perhaps TRBD2 as D (5 bases). CDR3 length: 15 residues. The V end lost 3 bases, the J end lost 6 bases, and 15 bases lay between the germline ends. The germline gives CDR1 SGHTA, CDR2 FQGTGA.

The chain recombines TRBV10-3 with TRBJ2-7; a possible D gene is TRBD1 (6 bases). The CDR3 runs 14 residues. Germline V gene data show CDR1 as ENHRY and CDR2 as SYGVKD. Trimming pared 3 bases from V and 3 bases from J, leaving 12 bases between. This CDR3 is CAISDSGQIYEQYF. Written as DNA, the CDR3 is TGTGCCATCAGTGACTCTGGACAGATCTACGAGCAGTACTTC.

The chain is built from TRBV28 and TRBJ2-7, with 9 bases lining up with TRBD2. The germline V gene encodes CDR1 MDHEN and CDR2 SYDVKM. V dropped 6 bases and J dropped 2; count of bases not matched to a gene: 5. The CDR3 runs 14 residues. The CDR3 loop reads CASRSAGGAYEQYF. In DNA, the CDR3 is TGTGCCAGCAGATCGGCGGGGGGGGCCTACGAGCAGTACTTC.

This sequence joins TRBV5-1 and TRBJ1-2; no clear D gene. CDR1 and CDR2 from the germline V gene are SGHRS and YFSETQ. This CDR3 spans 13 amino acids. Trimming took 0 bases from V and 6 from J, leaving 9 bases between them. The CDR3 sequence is CASSLAGDNGYTF. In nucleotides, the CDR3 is TGCGCCAGCAGCTTGGCCGGGGATAATGGCTACACCTTC. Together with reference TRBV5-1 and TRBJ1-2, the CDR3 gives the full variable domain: KAGVTQTPRYLIKTRGQQVTLSCSPISGHRSVSWYQQTPGQGLQFLFEYFSETQRNKGNFPGRFSGRQFSNSRSEMNVSTLELGDSALYLCASSLAGDNGYTFGSGTRLTVV.

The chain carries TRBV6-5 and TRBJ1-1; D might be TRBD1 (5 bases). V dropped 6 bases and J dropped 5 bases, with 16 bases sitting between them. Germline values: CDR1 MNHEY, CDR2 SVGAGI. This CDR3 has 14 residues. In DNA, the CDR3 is TGTGCCAGCAGCCCGGGGAGGGGATGGACTGAAGCTTTCTTT. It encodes CASSPGRGWTEAFF.

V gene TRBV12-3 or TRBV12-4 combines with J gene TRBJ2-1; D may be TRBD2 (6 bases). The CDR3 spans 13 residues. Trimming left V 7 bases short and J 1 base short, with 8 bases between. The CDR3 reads CASTRESYNEQFF. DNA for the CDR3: TGTGCCAGCACCCGGGAGTCCTACAATGAGCAGTTCTTC.

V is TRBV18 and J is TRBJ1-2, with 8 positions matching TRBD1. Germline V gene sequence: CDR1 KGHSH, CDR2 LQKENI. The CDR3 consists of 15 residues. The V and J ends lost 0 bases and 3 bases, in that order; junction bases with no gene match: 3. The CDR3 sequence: CASSPPNRGDYGYTF. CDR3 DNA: TGTGCCAGCTCACCACCGAACAGGGGGGACTATGGCTACACCTTC. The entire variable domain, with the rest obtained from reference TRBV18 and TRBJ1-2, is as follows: NAGVMQNPRHLVRRRGQEARLRCSPMKGHSHVYWYRQLPEEGLKFMVYLQKENIIDESGMPKERFSAEFPKEGPSILRIQQVVRGDSAAYFCASSPPNRGDYGYTFGSGTRLTVV.

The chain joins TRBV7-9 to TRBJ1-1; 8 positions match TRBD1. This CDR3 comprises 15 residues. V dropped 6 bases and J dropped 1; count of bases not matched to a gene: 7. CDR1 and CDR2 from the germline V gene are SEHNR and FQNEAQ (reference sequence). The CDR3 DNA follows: TGTGCCAGCAGTAGATTTGGACAGGGGAACACTGAAGCTTTCTTT. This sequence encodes CASSRFGQGNTEAFF. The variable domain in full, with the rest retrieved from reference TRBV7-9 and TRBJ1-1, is DTGVSQNPRHKITKRGQNVTFRCDPISEHNRLYWYRQTLGQGPEFLTYFQNEAQLEKSRLLSDRFSAERPKGSFSTLEIQRTEQGDSAMYLCASSRFGQGNTEAFFGQGTRLTVV.

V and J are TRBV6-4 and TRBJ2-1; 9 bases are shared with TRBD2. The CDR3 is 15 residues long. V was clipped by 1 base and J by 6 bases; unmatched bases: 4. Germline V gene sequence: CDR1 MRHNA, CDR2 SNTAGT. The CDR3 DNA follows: TGTGCCAGCAGTGACTTAGCGGGAGTATCCAATGAGCAGTTCTTC. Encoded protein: CASSDLAGVSNEQFF.

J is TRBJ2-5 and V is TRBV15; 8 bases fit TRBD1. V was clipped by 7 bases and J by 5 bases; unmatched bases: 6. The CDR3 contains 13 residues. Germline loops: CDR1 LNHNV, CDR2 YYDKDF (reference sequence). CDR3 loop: CATNPTGEETQYF. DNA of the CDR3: TGTGCCACCAACCCGACAGGGGAGGAGACCCAGTACTTC. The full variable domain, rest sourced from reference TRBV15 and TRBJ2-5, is DAMVIQNPRYQVTQFGKPVTLSCSQTLNHNVMYWYQQKSSQAPKLLFHYYDKDFNNEADTPDNFQSRRPNTSFCFLDIRSPGLGDTAMYLCATNPTGEETQYFGPGTRLLVL.

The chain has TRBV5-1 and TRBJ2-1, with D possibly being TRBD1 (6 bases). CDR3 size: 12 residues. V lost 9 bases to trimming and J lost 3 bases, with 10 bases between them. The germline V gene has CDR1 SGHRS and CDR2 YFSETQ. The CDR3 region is CATQDSYNEQFF. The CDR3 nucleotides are TGCGCCACTCAGGACAGCTACAATGAGCAGTTCTTC.

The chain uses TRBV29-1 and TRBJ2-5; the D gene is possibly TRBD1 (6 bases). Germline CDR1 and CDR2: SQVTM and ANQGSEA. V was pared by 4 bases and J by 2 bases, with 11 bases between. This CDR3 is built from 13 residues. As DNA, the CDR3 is TGCAGCGTTGTTTTGACAGGTCAAGAGACCCAGTACTTC. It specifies CSVVLTGQETQYF.

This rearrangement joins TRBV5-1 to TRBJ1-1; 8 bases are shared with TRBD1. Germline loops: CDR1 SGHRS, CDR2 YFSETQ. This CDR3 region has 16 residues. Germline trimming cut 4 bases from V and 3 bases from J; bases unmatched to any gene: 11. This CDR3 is CASSVGDRYRDTEAFF. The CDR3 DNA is TGCGCCAGCAGCGTTGGGGACAGGTATAGAGACACTGAAGCTTTCTTT.

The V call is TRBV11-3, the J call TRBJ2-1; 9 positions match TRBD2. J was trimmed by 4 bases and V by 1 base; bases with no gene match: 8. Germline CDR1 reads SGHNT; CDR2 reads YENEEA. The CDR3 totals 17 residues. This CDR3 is CASSLGGGGRDYNEQFF. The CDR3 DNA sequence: TGTGCCAGCAGCTTAGGAGGGGGCGGGAGGGATTACAATGAGCAGTTCTTC.

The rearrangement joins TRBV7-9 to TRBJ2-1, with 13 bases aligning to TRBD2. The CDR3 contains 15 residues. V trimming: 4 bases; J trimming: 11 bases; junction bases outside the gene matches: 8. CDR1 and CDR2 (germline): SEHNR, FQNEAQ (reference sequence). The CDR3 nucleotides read TGTGCCAGCAGCTCGCAACTAGCGGGAGGGCCCCAGCAGTTCTTC. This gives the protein CASSSQLAGGPQQFF.

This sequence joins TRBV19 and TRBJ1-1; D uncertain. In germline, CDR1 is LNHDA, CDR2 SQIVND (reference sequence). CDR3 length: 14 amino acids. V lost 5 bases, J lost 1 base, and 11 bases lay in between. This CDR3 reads CASSPGLGNTEAFF. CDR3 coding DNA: TGTGCCAGTAGTCCAGGCCTGGGGAACACTGAAGCTTTCTTT.